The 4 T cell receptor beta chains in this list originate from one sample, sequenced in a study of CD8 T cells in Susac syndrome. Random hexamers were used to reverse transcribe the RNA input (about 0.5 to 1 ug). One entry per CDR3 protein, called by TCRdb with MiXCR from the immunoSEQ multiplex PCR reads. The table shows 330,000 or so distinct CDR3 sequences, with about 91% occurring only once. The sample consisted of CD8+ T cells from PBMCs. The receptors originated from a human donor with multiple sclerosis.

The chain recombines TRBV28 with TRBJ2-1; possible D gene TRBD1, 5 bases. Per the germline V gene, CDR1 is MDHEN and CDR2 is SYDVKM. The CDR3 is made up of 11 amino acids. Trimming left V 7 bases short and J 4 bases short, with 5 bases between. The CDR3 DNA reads TGTGCCAGCAACAGGTACAATGAGCAGTTCTTC. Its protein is CASNRYNEQFF.

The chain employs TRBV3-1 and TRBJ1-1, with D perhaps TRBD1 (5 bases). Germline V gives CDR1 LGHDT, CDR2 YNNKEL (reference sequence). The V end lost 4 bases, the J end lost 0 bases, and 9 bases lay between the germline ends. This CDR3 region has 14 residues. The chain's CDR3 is CASSPYRMNTEAFF. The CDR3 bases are TGTGCCAGCAGCCCGTACAGGATGAACACTGAAGCTTTCTTT. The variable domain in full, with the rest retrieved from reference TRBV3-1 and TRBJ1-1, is DTAVSQTPKYLVTQMGNDKSIKCEQNLGHDTMYWYKQDSKKFLKIMFSYNNKELIINETVPNRFSPKSPDKAHLNLHINSLELGDSAVYFCASSPYRMNTEAFFGQGTRLTVV.

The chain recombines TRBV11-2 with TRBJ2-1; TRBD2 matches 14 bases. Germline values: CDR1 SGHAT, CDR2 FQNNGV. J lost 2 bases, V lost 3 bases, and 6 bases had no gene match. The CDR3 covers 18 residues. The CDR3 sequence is CASSFGLAGGPAYNEQFF. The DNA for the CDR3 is TGTGCCAGCAGCTTTGGACTAGCGGGGGGTCCGGCCTACAATGAGCAGTTCTTC. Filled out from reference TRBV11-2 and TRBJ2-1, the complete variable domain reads EAGVAQSPRYKIIEKRQSVAFWCNPISGHATLYWYQQILGQGPKLLIQFQNNGVVDDSQLPKDRFSAERLKGVDSTLKIQPAKLEDSAVYLCASSFGLAGGPAYNEQFFGPGTRLTVL.

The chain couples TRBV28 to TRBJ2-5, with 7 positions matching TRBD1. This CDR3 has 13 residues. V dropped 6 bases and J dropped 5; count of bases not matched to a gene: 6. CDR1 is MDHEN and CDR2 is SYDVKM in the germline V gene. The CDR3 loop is CASRETGVETQYF. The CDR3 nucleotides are TGTGCCAGCAGAGAAACAGGGGTCGAGACCCAGTACTTC.